This passage covers 25 T cell receptor beta chains from one sample sequenced in a study of cytomegalovirus exposure and HLA in healthy donors. The PCR was carried out with 60 Vbeta primers and 13 Jbeta primers. Repertoires were generated with immunoSEQ multiplex PCR, while TCRdb's copy carries only in-frame clones and drops some. The listing records about 87,000 clones. What was sequenced was PBMCs. Receptor source: a man aged 45-65 years in good health and CMV-seropositive.

This chain joins TRBV7-9 and TRBJ2-7, with TRBD1 matching 7 bases. Losses at the gene ends were 3 bases for V and 4 bases for J; bases not matched to a gene: 9. CDR1 is SEHNR and CDR2 is FQNEAQ in the germline V gene (reference sequence). CDR3 length: 15 amino acids. The CDR3 reads CASSFGTARNYEQYF. The CDR3 DNA reads TGTGCCAGCAGCTTTGGGACAGCGAGAAATTACGAGCAGTACTTC.

This chain links TRBV5-1 with TRBJ2-5; TRBD1 might be the D (6 bases). The V end was cut by 3 bases, the J end by 6 bases, with 15 bases between. Germline lookup yields CDR1 SGHRS and CDR2 YFSETQ. The CDR3 is 14 residues long. The CDR3 protein is CASSSQGYMQTQYF. CDR3 nucleotide sequence: TGCGCCAGCAGCTCACAGGGATATATGCAGACCCAGTACTTC.

The chain is built from TRBV30 and TRBJ2-1, with D hard to call. Trimming removed 1 base from V and 5 bases from J, with 9 bases in between. CDR1 and CDR2 from the germline V gene are GTSNPN and SVGIG (reference sequence). This CDR3 is built from 13 residues. This CDR3 is CAWSAYPHNEQFF. The CDR3, as DNA: TGTGCCTGGAGTGCCTACCCCCACAATGAGCAGTTCTTC. Based on the CDR3 plus reference TRBV30 and TRBJ2-1, the full variable domain is SQTIHQWPATLVQPVGSPLSLECTVEGTSNPNLYWYRQAAGRGLQLLFYSVGIGQISSEVPQNLSASRPQDRQFILSSKKLLLSDSGFYLCAWSAYPHNEQFFGPGTRLTVL.

This rearrangement joins TRBV7-9 to TRBJ2-3; 7 bases map to TRBD2. Germline assignment: CDR1 SEHNR and CDR2 FQNEAQ (reference sequence). The CDR3 loop spans 14 amino acids. Trimming at V came to 5 bases and at J to 4 bases, leaving 6 bases not matched to a gene. CDR3 in amino acids: CASSPLAIPDTQYF. The CDR3 DNA is TGTGCCAGCAGCCCACTAGCGATCCCAGATACGCAGTATTTT.

The J gene is TRBJ2-2, the V gene TRBV28; a possible D gene is TRBD1 (6 bases). The CDR3 is 13 amino acids. Trimming took 6 bases from V and 1 from J, leaving 6 bases between them. CDR1 and CDR2 (germline): MDHEN, SYDVKM. CDR3 nucleotide sequence: TGTGCCAGCAGGACAGGGAACACCGGGGAGCTGTTTTTT. It codes for CASRTGNTGELFF.

The chain employs TRBV2 and TRBJ2-7; D perhaps matches TRBD1 (5 bases). V dropped 6 bases and J dropped 3 bases, with 6 bases sitting between them. CDR3 length: 11 amino acids. Germline V CDR1 and CDR2: SNHLY, FYNNEI. CDR3 sequence (DNA): TGTGCCAGCAGGGACAACTACGAGCAGTACTTC. Translated: CASRDNYEQYF.

The V call is TRBV5-6, the J call TRBJ1-5; D is perhaps TRBD1 (6 bases). From germline, CDR1 is SGHDT and CDR2 YYEEEE. CDR3 size: 16 residues. Between the trimmed V and J ends, which lost 0 bases and 4 bases, there was a span of 14 bases. CDR3 protein: CASSLGGRQINQPQHF. The CDR3 bases are TGTGCCAGCAGCTTGGGGGGGCGACAAATTAATCAGCCCCAGCATTTT. The complete variable domain, with remaining parts taken from reference TRBV5-6 and TRBJ1-5, reads DAGVTQSPTHLIKTRGQQVTLRCSPKSGHDTVSWYQQALGQGPQFIFQYYEEEERQRGNFPDRFSGHQFPNYSSELNVNALLLGDSALYLCASSLGGRQINQPQHFGDGTRLSIL.

This rearrangement joins TRBV28 to TRBJ1-2, with 8 nucleotides matching TRBD1. Germline V gene sequence: CDR1 MDHEN, CDR2 SYDVKM. J lost 2 bases, V lost 6 bases, and 8 bases had no gene match. This CDR3 comprises 15 residues. CDR3 coding DNA: TGTGCCAGCAGCCTCCGGGACAGGAGGAACTATGGCTACACCTTC. It translates to CASSLRDRRNYGYTF.

The chain links TRBV30 to TRBJ2-5, with 7 bases that match TRBD1. The better agreement between TRBJ2-7 and the DNA end casts doubt on the J call. CDR1 GTSNPN and CDR2 SVGIG come from the germline V gene (reference sequence). The CDR3 is made up of 15 amino acids. CDR3 sequence (DNA): TGTGCCTGGAGTCGACCTCCGACAGGGACCTACGAGCAGTACTTC. Translated, it gives CAWSRPPTGTYEQYF.

This chain uses TRBV5-8 with TRBJ1-2; D is unclear. The CDR3 covers 13 residues. Trimming stripped 2 bases from V and 6 bases from J, with 11 bases between. The V gene's germline CDR1 is SGHTS and CDR2 YDEGEE. In DNA, the CDR3 is TGTGCCAGCAGCTTCGGATACGGGGATGGCTACACCTTC. Translated: CASSFGYGDGYTF.

The rearrangement links TRBV4-2 to TRBJ1-5; D possibly corresponds to TRBD1 (6 bases). CDR1 LGHNA and CDR2 YNFKEQ come from the germline V gene. Trimming stripped 0 bases from V and 4 bases from J, with 13 bases between. The CDR3 is 16 amino acids. The CDR3 loop is CASSQERGTRNQPQHF. The CDR3 nucleotides read TGTGCCAGCAGCCAAGAGAGGGGGACAAGAAATCAGCCCCAGCATTTT.

The V and J genes are TRBV4-3 and TRBJ1-5, with TRBD1 matching 7 bases. With 0 bases clipped from V and 7 bases from J, the junction kept 6 bases outside the gene matches. Germline V gene lookup returns CDR1 LGHNA and CDR2 YSLEER. The CDR3 has 15 residues. The CDR3 nucleotides are TGCGCCAGCAGCCAAGACGGGACAGAGTACCAGCCCCAGCATTTT. It translates to CASSQDGTEYQPQHF.

The CDR3 bases are TGTGCCAGCAGTGCCCGGGACAGGGCGTTCGACGAGCAGTACGTC. This gives the protein CASSARDRAFDEQYV. This sequence joins TRBV6-1 and TRBJ2-7, with TRBD1 matching 9 bases. Germline CDR1 and CDR2: MNHNS and SASEGT. V was pared by 4 bases and J by 5 bases, with 9 bases of the junction left unmatched. The length of the CDR3 is 15 residues.

Regarding this clone: One junction end disagrees with the germline gene, perhaps due to a read error. V usage is TRBV4-2 and J usage is TRBJ2-3; possibly TRBD2 for D (5 bases). This CDR3 contains 14 residues. The V gene's germline CDR1 is LGHNA and CDR2 YNFKEQ. The CDR3 protein is CASSQDRYGEPRDF. The CDR3 DNA sequence: TGTGCCAGCAGCCAAGACCGGTATGGGGAGCCGCGGGATTTT.

This chain links TRBV6-5 with TRBJ2-3; D is perhaps TRBD2 (6 bases). Looked up from germline, CDR1 is MNHEY and CDR2 is SVGAGI. Trimming removed 6 bases at V and 3 bases at J, with 7 bases between. The CDR3 extends over 12 amino acids. Here the CDR3 reads CASRGLTDTQYF. The CDR3 nucleotides read TGTGCCAGCAGGGGACTGACAGATACGCAGTATTTT.

The chain joins TRBV27 to TRBJ2-1; D is undetermined. The germline V gene encodes CDR1 MNHEY and CDR2 SMNVEV (reference sequence). Between the trimmed V and J ends, which lost 3 bases and 1 base, there was a span of 7 bases. There are 14 residues in the CDR3. For the CDR3, the DNA is TGTGCCAGCAGTTTCTGGCAGTCCTACAATGAGCAGTTCTTC. It is translated as CASSFWQSYNEQFF.

This rearrangement joins TRBV5-4 to TRBJ1-2; 7 nucleotides agree with TRBD1. The CDR3 loop spans 14 amino acids. The germline gives CDR1 SGHNT, CDR2 YYREEE (reference sequence). Unmatched junction bases numbered 5, after V lost 3 bases and J lost 3 bases. Written as DNA, the CDR3 is TGTGCCAGCAGCTCCTCGACAGGGTACTATGGCTACACCTTC. Translation: CASSSSTGYYGYTF.

To note about this clone: Because it lacks the conserved phenylalanine or tryptophan at the end, this CDR3 is likely a read error. Because the CDR3's place on the DNA is in doubt, the DNA is left out and the CDR3 is given as listed by TCRdb. The J gene is TRBJ1-1, the V gene TRBV20-1; TRBD1 was called by the table and not checked on the DNA. Both ends counted, the CDR3 spans 11 residues. Germline CDR1 and CDR2: DFQATT and SNEGSKA (reference sequence). The CDR3 sequence is CSATPGQVLVL.

The CDR3 region has the DNA TGTGCCATCAGTGATTTGGGAGTCACTGAAGCTTTCTTT. This codes for CAISDLGVTEAFF. The rearrangement joins TRBV10-3 to TRBJ1-1; D is undetermined. V was shortened by 3 bases and J by 4 bases, with 9 bases between the two germline ends. Germline values: CDR1 ENHRY, CDR2 SYGVKD. The CDR3 consists of 13 residues.

CDR3 amino acids: CAINPQGVGYGYTF. As DNA, the CDR3 is TGTGCCATCAATCCACAGGGTGTAGGCTATGGCTACACCTTC. The J gene is TRBJ1-2, the V gene TRBV10-3; possibly TRBD1 for D (6 bases). This CDR3 has 14 residues. Trimming left V 7 bases short and J 4 bases short, with 16 bases between. Germline values: CDR1 ENHRY, CDR2 SYGVKD.

V is TRBV25-1 and J is TRBJ1-2; a weak D match, TRBD1 (6 bases). The length of the CDR3 is 13 residues. Germline V gives CDR1 MGHDK, CDR2 SYGVNS. V lost 2 bases and J lost 5, with 9 bases in between. The chain's CDR3 is CASSEGDMYGYTF. The CDR3 DNA follows: TGTGCCAGCAGTGAAGGGGACATGTATGGCTACACCTTC.

DNA of the CDR3: TGTGCCAGCAGTAAAAGCGGGAGGGCCTCAGATACGCAGTATTTT. This sequence encodes CASSKSGRASDTQYF. The chain has TRBV9 and TRBJ2-3, with 10 bases fitting TRBD2. The CDR3 runs 15 residues. The V gene end was trimmed by 5 bases and the J gene end by 4 bases; junction bases not matched to a gene: 7. The germline CDR1 and CDR2 sequences are SGDLS and YYNGEE.

The chain is built from TRBV11-3 and TRBJ2-2; maybe TRBD1 (6 bases). Trimming left V 5 bases short and J 5 bases short, with 12 bases between. CDR1 and CDR2 from the germline V gene are SGHNT and YENEEA. This CDR3 contains 14 residues. The CDR3 loop is CASSPTGITGELFF. In DNA form, the CDR3 reads TGTGCCAGCAGCCCTACAGGGATTACCGGGGAGCTGTTTTTT.

The J gene is TRBJ2-1, the V gene TRBV10-1, with D perhaps TRBD2 (6 bases). The germline V gene encodes CDR1 WNHNN and CDR2 SYGVQD (reference sequence). Trimming stripped 3 bases from V and 0 bases from J, with 9 bases between. This CDR3 region has 15 residues. The DNA for the CDR3 is TGCGCCAGCAGTGAACGCGGGACCTCCTACAATGAGCAGTTCTTC. It translates to CASSERGTSYNEQFF.

The chain links TRBV7-9 to TRBJ1-5; the D gene is possibly TRBD1 (5 bases). V lost 5 bases, J lost 6 bases, and 14 bases lay in between. The CDR3 totals 14 residues. Germline V CDR1 and CDR2: SEHNR, FQNEAQ (reference sequence). The CDR3 here is CASSRGGEGQPQHF. CDR3 coding DNA: TGTGCCAGCAGCCGGGGGGGGGAAGGTCAGCCCCAGCATTTT. Full variable domain (outside the CDR3, taken from reference TRBV7-9 and TRBJ1-5): DTGVSQNPRHKITKRGQNVTFRCDPISEHNRLYWYRQTLGQGPEFLTYFQNEAQLEKSRLLSDRFSAERPKGSFSTLEIQRTEQGDSAMYLCASSRGGEGQPQHFGDGTRLSIL.